This TCR beta chain was captured by sequencing in a study of cytomegalovirus exposure and HLA in healthy donors. Looked up from germline, CDR1 is PRHDT and CDR2 is FYEKMQ (reference sequence). The CDR3 length is 16 residues. V was pared by 1 base and J by 0 bases, with 7 bases between. In its sample, this clone was seen once. Both 60 Vbeta primers and 13 Jbeta primers went into the PCR. Sequenced by immunoSEQ multiplex PCR; TCRdb stores in-frame clones only, minus some. Of around 97,000 clones in the sample, roughly three quarters are singletons; the top ten hold 4%. Sequencing was performed on PBMCs. The chain combines TRBV13 with TRBJ2-6, with D perhaps TRBD1 (5 bases). This receptor was taken from a man aged 50-59 years in good health and CMV-seropositive. This chain's CDR3 is CASSLVQGSGANVLTF. DNA of the CDR3: TGTGCCAGCAGCTTAGTCCAGGGCTCTGGGGCCAACGTCCTGACTTTC.